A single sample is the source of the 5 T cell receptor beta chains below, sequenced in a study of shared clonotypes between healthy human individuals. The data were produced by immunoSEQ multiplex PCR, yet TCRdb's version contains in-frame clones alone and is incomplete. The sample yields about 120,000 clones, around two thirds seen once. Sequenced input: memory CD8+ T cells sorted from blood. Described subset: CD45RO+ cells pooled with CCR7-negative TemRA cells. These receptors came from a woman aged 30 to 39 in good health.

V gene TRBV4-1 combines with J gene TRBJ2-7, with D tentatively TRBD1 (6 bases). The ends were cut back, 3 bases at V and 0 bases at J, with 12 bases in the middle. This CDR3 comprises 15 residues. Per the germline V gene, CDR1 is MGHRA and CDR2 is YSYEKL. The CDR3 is CASSQAGQFSYEQYF. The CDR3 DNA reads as TGCGCCAGCAGCCAGGCCGGACAGTTCTCCTACGAGCAGTACTTC.

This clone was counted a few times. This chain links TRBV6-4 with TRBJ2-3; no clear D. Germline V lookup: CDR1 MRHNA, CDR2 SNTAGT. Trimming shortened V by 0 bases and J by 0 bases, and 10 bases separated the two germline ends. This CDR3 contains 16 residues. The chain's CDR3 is CASSDSSAASTDTQYF. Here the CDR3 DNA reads TGTGCCAGCAGTGACTCGAGCGCGGCTAGCACAGATACGCAGTATTTT.

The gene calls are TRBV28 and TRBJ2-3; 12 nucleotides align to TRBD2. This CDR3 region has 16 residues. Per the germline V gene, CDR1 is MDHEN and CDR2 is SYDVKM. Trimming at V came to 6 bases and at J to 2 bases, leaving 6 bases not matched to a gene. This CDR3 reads CASRLLAGGITDTQYF. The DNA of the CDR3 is TGTGCCAGCAGGTTGCTAGCGGGAGGGATCACAGATACGCAGTATTTT.

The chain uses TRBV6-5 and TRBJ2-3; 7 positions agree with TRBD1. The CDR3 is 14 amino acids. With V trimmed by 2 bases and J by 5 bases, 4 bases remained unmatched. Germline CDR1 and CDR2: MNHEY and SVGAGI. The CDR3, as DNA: TGTGCCAGCAGTTACCTTGACAGGGAAGATACGCAGTATTTT. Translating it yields CASSYLDREDTQYF.

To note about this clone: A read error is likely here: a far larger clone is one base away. The CDR3 bases are TGTGCCAGCAGACATGATGATGGCTACACCTTC. Translated, it gives CASRHDDGYTF. The chain uses TRBV6-5 and TRBJ1-2; D gene unclear. V lost 6 bases, J lost 6 bases, and 8 bases lay in between. Germline values: CDR1 MNHEY, CDR2 SVGAGI. The CDR3 contains 11 residues.